These T cell receptor beta chains were read from a single sample in a study of untreated major depressive disorder. Sequencing was performed with immunoSEQ multiplex PCR; in TCRdb, only in-frame clones are kept and a portion is missing. The sample yields tens of thousands of clones, approximately 92% seen once. The sequenced sample consisted of CD4+ T cells from PBMCs. These receptors all come from a man younger than 40 in good health. The conserved cysteine and the conserved F or W are not part of the CDR3 here. The D gene is left open where the match is weak. Part of the rows lack a size; the others show once, few, many or a class for expanded clones.

d_call: .; j_call: TRBJ2-7; v_call: TRBV7-3; clone_size: .; cdr3_aa: ASSPAGRGAYEQY
d_call: .; j_call: TRBJ1-1; v_call: TRBV27; clone_size: .; cdr3_aa: ASRSMNTEAF
d_call: .; j_call: TRBJ2-2; v_call: TRBV6-5; clone_size: .; cdr3_aa: ASSFGGNRPGELF
d_call: TRBD1; j_call: TRBJ2-3; v_call: TRBV7-9; clone_size: once; cdr3_aa: ASSPFSGQGAADTQY
d_call: .; j_call: TRBJ1-5; v_call: TRBV19; clone_size: .; cdr3_aa: ASSMRAAPQH
d_call: TRBD2; j_call: TRBJ2-1; v_call: TRBV4-2; clone_size: .; cdr3_aa: ASSQDQRGAYNEQF
d_call: .; j_call: TRBJ2-7; v_call: TRBV19; clone_size: .; cdr3_aa: ASRVRDTAPYEQY
d_call: .; j_call: TRBJ2-1; v_call: TRBV29-1; clone_size: .; cdr3_aa: SVAPTGTYNEQF
d_call: TRBD2; j_call: TRBJ2-7; v_call: TRBV5-1; clone_size: .; cdr3_aa: ASSPGLAGVKKSYEQY
d_call: .; j_call: TRBJ1-1; v_call: TRBV9; clone_size: .; cdr3_aa: ASTRGVNTEAF